This T cell receptor (beta chain) stems from a study of glioma-infiltrating T cells. The study, taken as a whole, reports: Non-neoplastic patients had below-expected tissue-blood divergence, while all gliomas exceeded expectation. CDR3 overlap between tissue and blood was very small.

In its sample, this clonotype was seen many times. The antigen remains undetermined. Germline CDR1 is WSHSY and CDR2 is SAAADI. This CDR3 contains 13 residues. V was trimmed by 4 bases and J by 9 bases, leaving 13 bases between them. Amplification of TCR alpha and beta CDR3 regions from RNA used iRepertoire nested multiplex PCR. TCRdb re-called the multiplex PCR reads with MiXCR, one entry per CDR3 protein. The table lists roughly 42,000 distinct CDR3 sequences, 20% to 25% of them singletons, with more than 5.5% in the top ten. V is TRBV10-2 and J is TRBJ2-4; possible D gene TRBD2, 7 bases. The source is a human donor with low-grade glioma or glioblastoma, undergoing nonglioma brain surgery, or in good health (not recorded which). Sample: glioma tissue, nonneoplastic brain tissue, or PBMCs (not recorded which). The DNA of the CDR3 is TGCGCCAGCAGTGTTTACAGGGAGGGCATTCAGTACTTC. Its protein is CASSVYREGIQYF.